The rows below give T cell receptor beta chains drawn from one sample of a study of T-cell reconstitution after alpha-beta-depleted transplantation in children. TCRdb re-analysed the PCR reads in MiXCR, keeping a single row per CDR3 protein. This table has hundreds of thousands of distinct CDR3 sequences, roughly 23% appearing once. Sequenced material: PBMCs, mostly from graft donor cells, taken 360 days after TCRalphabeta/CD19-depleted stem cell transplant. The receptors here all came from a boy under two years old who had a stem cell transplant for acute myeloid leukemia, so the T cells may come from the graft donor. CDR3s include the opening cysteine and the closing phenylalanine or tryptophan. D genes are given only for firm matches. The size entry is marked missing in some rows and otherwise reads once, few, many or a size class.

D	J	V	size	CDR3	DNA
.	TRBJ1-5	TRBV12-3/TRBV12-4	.	CASSLVHQPQHF	TGTGCCAGCAGTTTAGTCCATCAGCCCCAGCATTTT
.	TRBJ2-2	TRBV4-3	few	CASSQDRAGGGELFF	TGCGCCAGCAGCCAAGATCGAGCAGGAGGCGGGGAGCTGTTTTTT
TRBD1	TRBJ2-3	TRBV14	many	CASSQDKQGAGTRLSQYF	TGTGCCAGCAGCCAAGATAAGCAGGGGGCTGGAACACGGTTGTCGCAGTATTTT
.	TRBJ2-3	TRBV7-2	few	CASSLVWGPADTQYF	TGTGCCAGCAGCTTAGTTTGGGGCCCCGCAGATACGCAGTATTTT
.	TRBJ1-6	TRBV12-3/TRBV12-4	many	CASSFNQMISPLHF	TGTGCCAGCAGTTTTAACCAAATGATTTCACCCCTCCACTTT
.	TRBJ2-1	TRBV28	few	CASSPGRSIYNEQFF	TGTGCCAGCAGTCCCGGACGCTCGATTTACAATGAGCAGTTCTTC
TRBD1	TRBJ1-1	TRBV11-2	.	CASSGDSEAFF	TGTGCCAGCAGCGGGGACAGTGAAGCTTTCTTT
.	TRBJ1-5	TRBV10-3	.	CAISDIGVGQPQHF	TGTGCCATCAGTGATATAGGGGTCGGGCAGCCCCAGCATTTT
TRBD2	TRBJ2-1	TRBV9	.	CASSAGLAGSNEQFF	TGTGCCAGCAGCGCGGGACTAGCGGGGTCGAATGAGCAGTTCTTC
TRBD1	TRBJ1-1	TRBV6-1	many	CASSAGGGEAFF	TGTGCCAGCAGTGCAGGGGGGGGTGAAGCTTTCTTT
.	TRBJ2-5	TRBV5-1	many	CASSLGLGSTQYF	TGCGCCAGCAGCTTGGGACTGGGCAGCACCCAGTACTTC
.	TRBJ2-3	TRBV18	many	CASSPQQGKPTDTQYF	TGTGCCAGCTCACCTCAACAGGGTAAACCCACAGATACGCAGTATTTT
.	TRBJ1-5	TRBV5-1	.	CASSLEGRRNQPQHF	TGCGCCAGCAGCTTGGAGGGCAGAAGGAATCAGCCCCAGCATTTT
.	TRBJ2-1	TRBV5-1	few	CASSSEYREPYNEQFF	TGCGCCAGCAGCTCTGAGTACAGGGAACCCTACAATGAGCAGTTCTTC
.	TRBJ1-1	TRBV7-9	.	CASSLVEGLNTEAFF	TGTGCCAGCAGCTTAGTGGAGGGCCTTAACACTGAAGCTTTCTTT
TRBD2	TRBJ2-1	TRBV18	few	CASSPGTSGVQTYNEQFF	TGTGCCAGCTCCCCCGGGACTAGCGGGGTCCAAACCTACAATGAGCAGTTCTTC
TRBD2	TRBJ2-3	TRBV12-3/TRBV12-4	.	CASRLAGPRADTQYF	TGTGCCAGTCGACTAGCGGGTCCGAGGGCAGATACGCAGTATTTT
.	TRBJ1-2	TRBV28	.	CASSTPQYGYTF	TGTGCCAGCTCCACCCCCCAATATGGCTACACCTTC
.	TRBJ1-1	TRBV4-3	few	CASSQKGWHSEAFF	TGCGCCAGCAGCCAAAAGGGTTGGCACAGTGAAGCTTTCTTT
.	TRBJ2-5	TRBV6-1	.	CASSPAAGQETQYF	TGTGCCAGCAGTCCCGCGGCAGGGCAAGAGACCCAGTACTTC
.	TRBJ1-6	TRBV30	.	CAWATGGNLHF	TGTGCCTGGGCTACCGGGGGGAACCTCCACTTT
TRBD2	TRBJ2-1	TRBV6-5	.	CASSYPASGTNYEYNEQFF	TGTGCCAGCAGTTACCCCGCTAGCGGGACCAACTACGAGTACAATGAGCAGTTCTTC
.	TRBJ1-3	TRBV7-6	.	CASSLLGQSSGNTIYF	TGTGCCAGCAGCTTATTGGGGCAAAGCTCTGGAAACACCATATATTTT
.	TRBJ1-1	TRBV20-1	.	CSATPLQNKAFF	TGCAGTGCTACCCCCCTCCAGAACAAAGCTTTCTTT
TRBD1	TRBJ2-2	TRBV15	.	CATSRKGQGAGGELFF	TGTGCCACCAGCAGAAAGGGACAGGGGGCTGGCGGGGAGCTGTTTTTT
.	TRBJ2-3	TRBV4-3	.	CASSQEWAGYDTQYF	TGCGCCAGCAGCCAAGAATGGGCGGGATACGATACGCAGTATTTT
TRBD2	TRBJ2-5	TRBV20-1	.	CSARFSGVQETQYF	TGCAGTGCTAGATTTAGCGGGGTCCAAGAGACCCAGTACTTC
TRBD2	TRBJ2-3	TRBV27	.	CASSSSGGAGTDTQYF	TGTGCCAGCAGTTCTAGCGGGGGGGCCGGGACAGATACGCAGTATTTT
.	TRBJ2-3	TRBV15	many	CATSRDGKRSADTQYF	TGTGCCACCAGCAGAGATGGGAAAAGGTCAGCGGATACGCAGTATTTT
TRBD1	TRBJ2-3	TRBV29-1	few	CSVAKVGGRTDTQYF	TGCAGCGTCGCAAAGGTAGGGGGCCGCACAGATACGCAGTATTTT
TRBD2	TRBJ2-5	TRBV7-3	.	CASSPVGGEETQYF	TGTGCCAGCAGCCCGGTTGGGGGGGAAGAGACCCAGTACTTC
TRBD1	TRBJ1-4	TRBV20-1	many	CSARGPTGDEKLFF	TGCAGTGCTAGGGGACCCACAGGGGATGAAAAACTGTTTTTT
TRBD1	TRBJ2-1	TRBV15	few	CATSTRDRGDEQFF	TGTGCCACCAGCACCCGGGACAGGGGAGATGAGCAGTTCTTC
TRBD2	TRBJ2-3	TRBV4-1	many	CASSQPLRGSTDTQYF	TGCGCCAGCAGCCAACCGCTGCGGGGGAGCACAGATACGCAGTATTTT
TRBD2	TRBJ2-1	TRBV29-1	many	CSVIGTSGGAYNEQFF	TGCAGCGTTATCGGGACTAGCGGGGGGGCGTACAATGAGCAGTTCTTC
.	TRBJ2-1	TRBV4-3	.	CASSQEKDNEQFF	TGCGCCAGCAGCCAAGAGAAGGACAATGAGCAGTTCTTC
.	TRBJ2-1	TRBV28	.	CASASPFLGSYNEQFF	TGTGCCAGCGCATCTCCCTTCCTAGGCTCCTACAATGAGCAGTTCTTC
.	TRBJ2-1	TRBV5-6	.	CASSWGDNEQFF	TGTGCCAGCAGCTGGGGAGACAATGAGCAGTTCTTC
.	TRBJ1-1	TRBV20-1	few	CSVTGPPNTEAFF	TGCAGTGTTACGGGACCGCCGAACACTGAAGCTTTCTTT
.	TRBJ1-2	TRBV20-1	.	CSAREELEGAGYTF	TGCAGTGCTAGAGAAGAGTTGGAAGGGGCAGGCTACACCTTC
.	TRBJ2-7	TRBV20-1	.	CSARDRQAQEQYF	TGCAGTGCTAGAGATCGACAGGCCCAGGAGCAGTACTTC
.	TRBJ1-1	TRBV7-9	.	CASSLGEVTEAFF	TGTGCCAGCAGCTTGGGGGAAGTGACTGAAGCTTTCTTT
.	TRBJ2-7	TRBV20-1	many	CSASFGQSYEQYF	TGCAGTGCTAGTTTTGGACAGTCCTACGAGCAGTACTTC
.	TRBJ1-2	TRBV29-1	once	CSAQGYPGYTF	TGCAGCGCACAGGGATATCCTGGCTACACCTTC
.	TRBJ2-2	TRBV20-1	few	CSARARALSGELFF	TGCAGTGCTAGAGCCAGGGCCCTTTCCGGGGAGCTGTTTTTT
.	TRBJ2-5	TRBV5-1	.	CASSRSREETQYF	TGCGCCAGCAGCAGAAGCAGAGAAGAGACCCAGTACTTC
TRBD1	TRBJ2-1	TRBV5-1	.	CASSRWVSGQGAPNEQFF	TGCGCCAGCAGCCGATGGGTGTCGGGACAGGGGGCGCCCAATGAGCAGTTCTTC
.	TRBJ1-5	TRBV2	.	CASRAGGGNQPQHF	TGTGCCAGCAGGGCGGGCGGGGGTAATCAGCCCCAGCATTTT
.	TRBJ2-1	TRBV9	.	CASSAPLGAVLSYNEQFF	TGTGCCAGCAGCGCCCCCCTTGGTGCCGTCCTCTCCTACAATGAGCAGTTCTTC
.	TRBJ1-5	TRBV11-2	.	CASSLSKGGQPNQPQHF	TGTGCCAGCAGCTTAAGTAAAGGGGGACAACCAAATCAGCCCCAGCATTTT
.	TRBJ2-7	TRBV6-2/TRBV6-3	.	CASGRTGTRGEQYF	TGTGCCAGCGGGCGGACAGGGACTAGGGGCGAGCAGTACTTC
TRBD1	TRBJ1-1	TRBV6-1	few	CASSDGTGFNSFF	TGTGCCAGCAGTGACGGGACAGGGTTTAATTCCTTCTTT
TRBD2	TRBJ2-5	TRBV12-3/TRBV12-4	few	CASSRVGGARKTQYF	TGTGCCAGCTCCCGGGTCGGGGGGGCCAGAAAGACCCAGTACTTC
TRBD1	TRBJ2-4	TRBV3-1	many	CASSQRQGAVNIQYF	TGTGCCAGCAGCCAAAGACAGGGGGCCGTGAACATTCAGTACTTC
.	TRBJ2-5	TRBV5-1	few	CASSLGMGRPEETQYF	TGCGCCAGCAGCTTGGGAATGGGACGGCCCGAGGAGACCCAGTACTTC